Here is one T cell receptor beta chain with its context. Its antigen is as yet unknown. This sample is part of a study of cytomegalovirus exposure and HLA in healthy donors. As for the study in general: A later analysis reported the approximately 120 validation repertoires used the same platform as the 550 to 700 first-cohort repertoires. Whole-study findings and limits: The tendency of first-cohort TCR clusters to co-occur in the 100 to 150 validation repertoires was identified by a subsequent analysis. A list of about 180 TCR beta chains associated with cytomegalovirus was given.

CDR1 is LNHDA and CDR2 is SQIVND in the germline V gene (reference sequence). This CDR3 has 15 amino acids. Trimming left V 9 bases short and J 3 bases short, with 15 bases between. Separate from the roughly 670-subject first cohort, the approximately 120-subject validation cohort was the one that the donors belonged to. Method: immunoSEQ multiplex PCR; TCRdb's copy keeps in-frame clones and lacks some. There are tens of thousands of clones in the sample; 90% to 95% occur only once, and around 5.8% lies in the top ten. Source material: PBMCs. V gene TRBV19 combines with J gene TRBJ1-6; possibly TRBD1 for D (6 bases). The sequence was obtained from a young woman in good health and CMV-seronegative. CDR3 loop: CASDARGIYNSPLHF. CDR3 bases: TGTGCCAGCGACGCAAGGGGGATCTATAATTCACCCCTCCACTTT.